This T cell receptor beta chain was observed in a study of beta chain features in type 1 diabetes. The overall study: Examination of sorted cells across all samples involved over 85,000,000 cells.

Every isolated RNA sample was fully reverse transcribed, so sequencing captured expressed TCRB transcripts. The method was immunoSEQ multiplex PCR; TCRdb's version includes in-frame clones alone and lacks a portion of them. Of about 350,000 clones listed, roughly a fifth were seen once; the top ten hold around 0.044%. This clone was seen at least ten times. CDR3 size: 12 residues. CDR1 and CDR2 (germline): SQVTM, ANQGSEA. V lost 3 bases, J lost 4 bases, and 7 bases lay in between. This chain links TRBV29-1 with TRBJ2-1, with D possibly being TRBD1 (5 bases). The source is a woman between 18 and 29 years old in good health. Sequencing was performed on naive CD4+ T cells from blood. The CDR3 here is CSVERQYNEQFF. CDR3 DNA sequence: TGCAGCGTTGAGAGACAGTACAATGAGCAGTTCTTC.